The following is a T cell receptor (beta chain) sequence with its context. Its antigen remains unidentified. The sample originates from a study of blood T cells in healthy people across ages. Whole-study results and caveats: Per-million-T-cell TCR beta diversity fell roughly linearly with age.

It was with a sample-barcoded 5' primer and a J-beta primer mix that a second PCR of about 7 to 12 cycles was run. One entry per CDR3 protein, called by TCRdb with MiXCR from the 5' RACE reads. The sample lists around 800,000 distinct CDR3 sequences, about a quarter occurring once. This CDR3 has 13 residues. In germline, CDR1 is PRHDT, CDR2 FYEKMQ (reference sequence). Trimming shortened V by 1 base and J by 7 bases, and 10 bases separated the two germline ends. Donor samples were obtained from healthy Caucasian individuals from Russia, aged about 6 to 95. This same sample was also taken into another study, of T cells of mothers and their children. As reported in that work: Donors were a few healthy Caucasian mothers and their six children. Per mother, over 9.5 million TCR beta CDR3 reads were obtained; per child, about 3 million.

This chain joins TRBV13 and TRBJ1-1; D not certain. The sequence derives from a boy aged 10-17 years in good health. Sequences were obtained from blood. The CDR3 DNA reads as TGTGCCAGCAGCTTAGTAGGCACAATTGAAGCTTTCTTT. Protein sequence: CASSLVGTIEAFF.